Following are 26 T cell receptor beta chains from one sample sequenced in a study of blood T cell repertoires in COVID-19. Libraries were prepared by immunoSEQ multiplex PCR; TCRdb keeps only in-frame clonotypes and omits some of them. In the table there are roughly 300,000 clones, 81% of which are singletons. Sequencing was performed on peripheral blood. These TCRs come from a woman aged 55 to 70 with active or convalescent COVID-19.

This clone was seen a few times. CDR3 bases: TGTGCCAGCAGTGAACAACCGGGCGGGGCCCGGGATACGCAGTATTTT. This gives the protein CASSEQPGGARDTQYF. The chain couples TRBV6-1 to TRBJ2-3; D perhaps matches TRBD2 (6 bases). The CDR3 is 16 residues long. The V end lost 2 bases, the J end lost 6 bases, and 18 bases lay between the germline ends. The germline gives CDR1 MNHNS, CDR2 SASEGT.

The chain joins TRBV6-5 to TRBJ1-2; possible D gene TRBD1, 6 bases. Germline V gene data show CDR1 as MNHEY and CDR2 as SVGAGI. Trimming took 6 bases from V and 4 from J, leaving 12 bases between them. The CDR3 sequence is 13 residues long. The CDR3 here is CASRKDSLYGYTF. The CDR3 DNA reads as TGTGCCAGCAGGAAGGACAGCCTCTATGGCTACACCTTC.

The chain couples TRBV2 to TRBJ1-3, with D perhaps matching TRBD1 (6 bases). V was clipped by 7 bases and J by 0 bases, with 10 bases between them. The germline CDR1 and CDR2 sequences are SNHLY and FYNNEI. The CDR3 totals 14 residues. The CDR3 bases are TGTGCCAGCAAGAACAGGGTCTCTGGAAACACCATATATTTT. This encodes CASKNRVSGNTIYF.

The count of this clone is one. The chain employs TRBV27 and TRBJ1-1, with D unclear. The germline V and J ends were trimmed by 3 bases and 4 bases, with 9 bases remaining between them. The CDR3 is 13 amino acids. Germline V gene lookup returns CDR1 MNHEY and CDR2 SMNVEV (reference sequence). For the CDR3, the DNA is TGTGCCAGCAGTTTGGAGAGATCCACTGAAGCTTTCTTT. Translating it yields CASSLERSTEAFF.

The V and J genes are TRBV7-9 and TRBJ2-7; possibly TRBD2 for D (6 bases). Germline CDR1 and CDR2: SEHNR and FQNEAQ (reference sequence). V shed 1 base and J shed 1 base, with 11 bases lying between them. The CDR3 is 15 amino acids. The CDR3 DNA reads as TGTGCCAGCAGCTTAGGGGGGGTTGAATCCTACGAGCAGTACTTC. Encoded protein: CASSLGGVESYEQYF.

This clone was seen a single time. This rearrangement joins TRBV24-1 to TRBJ1-4, with D perhaps matching TRBD1 (5 bases). This CDR3 has 13 residues. Germline CDR1 is KGHDR and CDR2 is SFDVKD. The germline V and J ends were trimmed by 5 bases and 4 bases, with 7 bases remaining between them. CDR3 in amino acids: CATSGGGNEKLFF. In nucleotides, the CDR3 is TGTGCCACCAGTGGGGGGGGTAATGAAAAACTGTTTTTT.

This clone was found a few times. The chain joins TRBV27 to TRBJ1-2, with 10 bases matching TRBD1. The germline V gene has CDR1 MNHEY and CDR2 SMNVEV (reference sequence). This CDR3 region has 17 residues. J was trimmed by 4 bases and V by 0 bases; bases with no gene match: 8. The DNA for the CDR3 is TGTGCCAGCAGTTTATCGCTATTGACAGGGGGCCTCTATGGCTACACCTTC. The encoded protein is CASSLSLLTGGLYGYTF.

The chain recombines TRBV19 with TRBJ2-3, with D possibly being TRBD2 (6 bases). Between the trimmed V and J ends, which lost 1 base and 6 bases, there was a span of 11 bases. The CDR3 runs to 14 residues. Germline V gene sequence: CDR1 LNHDA, CDR2 SQIVND (reference sequence). As DNA, the CDR3 is TGTGCCAGTAGTATAGGACTAGGAACGGATACGCAGTATTTT. This gives the protein CASSIGLGTDTQYF.

This chain links TRBV10-3 with TRBJ2-7; D might be TRBD1 (6 bases). Trimming shortened V by 3 bases and J by 5 bases, and 11 bases separated the two germline ends. The germline gives CDR1 ENHRY, CDR2 SYGVKD. CDR3 size: 13 residues. In DNA, the CDR3 is TGTGCCATCAGTGAAACAGGGACCCACGAGCAGTACTTC. It specifies CAISETGTHEQYF.

V is TRBV11-1 and J is TRBJ2-2, with 8 bases that match TRBD1. The CDR3 has 15 residues. Germline V lookup: CDR1 SGHAT, CDR2 FQDESV (reference sequence). The V segment lost 5 bases and the J segment 4 bases; nucleotides outside the gene matches: 6. The CDR3 nucleotides are TGTGCCAGCAGCCCCAGGGGGCACGCCACCGGGGAGCTGTTTTTT. Amino acids: CASSPRGHATGELFF.

The V and J genes are TRBV7-8 and TRBJ1-1; the D is unclear. Trimming took 7 bases from V and 1 from J, leaving 16 bases between them. In germline, CDR1 is SGHVS, CDR2 FQNEAQ. This CDR3 is built from 15 residues. For the CDR3, the DNA is TGTGCCAGCACCCCCCGGGAGGGATCGAACACTGAAGCTTTCTTT. This gives the protein CASTPREGSNTEAFF.

This chain connects TRBV25-1 to TRBJ1-2; no reliable D call. Trimming removed 5 bases at V and 2 bases at J, with 12 bases between. CDR1 and CDR2 (germline): MGHDK, SYGVNS. This CDR3 is 14 amino acids long. This chain's CDR3 is CASSSNPGNYGYTF. For the CDR3, the DNA is TGTGCCAGCAGTTCTAACCCAGGAAACTATGGCTACACCTTC.

The genes are TRBV18 and TRBJ1-1, with D possibly TRBD1 on 5 matching bases. Germline loops: CDR1 KGHSH, CDR2 LQKENI. Trimming removed 2 bases from V and 3 bases from J, with 13 bases in between. CDR3 length equals 15 residues. The CDR3 coding sequence is TGTGCCAGCTCACCAAGTCAGGGAGGGTACACTGAAGCTTTCTTT. It codes for CASSPSQGGYTEAFF. The variable domain in full, with the rest retrieved from reference TRBV18 and TRBJ1-1, is NAGVMQNPRHLVRRRGQEARLRCSPMKGHSHVYWYRQLPEEGLKFMVYLQKENIIDESGMPKERFSAEFPKEGPSILRIQQVVRGDSAAYFCASSPSQGGYTEAFFGQGTRLTVV.

This clone was seen once. The rearrangement links TRBV4-2 to TRBJ2-5; 8 nucleotides agree with TRBD2. Germline V gene sequence: CDR1 LGHNA, CDR2 YNFKEQ. The CDR3 is made up of 15 amino acids. Trimming at V came to 1 base and at J to 5 bases, leaving 6 bases not matched to a gene. The CDR3 nucleotides are TGTGCCAGCAGCCAAGTTAGCGGGGTGGAGGAGACCCAGTACTTC. This gives the protein CASSQVSGVEETQYF.

The chain recombines TRBV4-2 with TRBJ1-3; D gene ambiguous. The CDR3 sequence is 13 residues long. Germline V gene lookup returns CDR1 LGHNA and CDR2 YNFKEQ. The V gene lost 3 bases and the J gene lost 0 bases, with 3 bases spanning the gap. Written as DNA, the CDR3 is TGTGCCAGCAGCCACCTCTCTGGAAACACCATATATTTT. Amino acid sequence: CASSHLSGNTIYF.

In this sample, this clone turned up once. J is TRBJ2-7 and V is TRBV21-1; the table calls TRBD1, which could not be checked here. TRBV21-1 is given as a pseudogene. The CDR3 length is 18 residues. The CDR3 nucleotides are TGTGCCAGCAGCAAGGTACTAGGACAGGCCTACTACTACTACGAGCAGTACTTC. Translating gives CASSKVLGQAYYYYEQYF.

The chain combines TRBV21-1 with TRBJ1-5; the table's D call TRBD1 went unverified against the DNA. TRBV21-1 has pseudogene status. The CDR3 extends over 17 amino acids. The CDR3: CASSARVGQISNQPQHF. The CDR3 DNA is TGTGCCAGCAGCGCAAGGGTGGGGCAGATTAGCAATCAGCCCCAGCATTTT.

V usage is TRBV11-2 and J usage is TRBJ1-1, with 9 bases that match TRBD1. The CDR3 sequence is 13 residues long. Germline V CDR1 and CDR2: SGHAT, FQNNGV. After removal of 5 bases from V and 4 bases from J, the junction contained 2 bases not matched to a gene. DNA for the CDR3: TGTGCCAGCAGCCAGACAGGGGGCACTGAAGCTTTCTTT. Translating gives CASSQTGGTEAFF.

This chain joins TRBV3-1 (or the pseudogene TRBV3-2) and TRBJ1-2, with D unclear. Trimming removed 2 bases at V and 3 bases at J, with 4 bases between. Germline V gene data show CDR1 as LGHDT and CDR2 as YNNKEL (reference sequence). This CDR3 has 12 amino acids. CDR3 loop: CASSQLDYGYTF. The CDR3 bases are TGTGCCAGCAGCCAACTCGACTATGGCTACACCTTC.

J is TRBJ1-2 and V is TRBV4-1; TRBD1 agrees at 7 bases. This CDR3 is built from 12 residues. Trimming took 1 base from V and 14 from J; bases not matched to a gene: 7. CDR1 is MGHRA, CDR2 YSYEKL, per germline. The CDR3 protein is CASSQVEGAPTF. The CDR3 DNA sequence: TGCGCCAGCAGCCAAGTGGAGGGGGCGCCTACCTTC.

This chain links TRBV5-6 with TRBJ1-2; TRBD1 aligns across 7 bases. This CDR3 spans 16 amino acids. With V trimmed by 3 bases and J by 4 bases, 12 bases remained unmatched. Germline CDR1 reads SGHDT; CDR2 reads YYEEEE. CDR3 sequence: CASSSPRLTGTYGYTF. In DNA form, the CDR3 reads TGTGCCAGCAGCTCACCCCGGCTGACAGGGACCTATGGCTACACCTTC.

The chain employs TRBV18 and TRBJ2-4, with 7 bases aligning to TRBD1. The germline V gene encodes CDR1 KGHSH and CDR2 LQKENI. This CDR3 region has 15 residues. Trimming at V came to 3 bases and at J to 4 bases, leaving 6 bases not matched to a gene. Here the CDR3 reads CASSPIRQGKNIQYF. CDR3 DNA: TGTGCCAGCTCACCGATTCGACAGGGTAAAAACATTCAGTACTTC.

The chain employs TRBV19 and TRBJ1-2; D unclear. The CDR3 totals 15 residues. The germline gives CDR1 LNHDA, CDR2 SQIVND (reference sequence). Trimming shortened V by 3 bases and J by 8 bases, and 19 bases separated the two germline ends. As DNA, the CDR3 is TGTGCCAGTAGTATTGAGGCTTCGATGGTTAGGGGCTACACCTTC. Its protein product is CASSIEASMVRGYTF.

To note about this clone: The sample carries other DNA sequences with the same CDR3. The rearrangement uses TRBV27 and TRBJ1-5, with D possibly TRBD1 on 5 matching bases. Germline V CDR1 and CDR2: MNHEY, SMNVEV (reference sequence). This CDR3 has 14 amino acids. V lost 5 bases and J lost 0, with 8 bases in between. The CDR3 reads CASSGGYSNQPQHF. In nucleotides, the CDR3 is TGTGCCAGCAGTGGGGGGTATAGCAATCAGCCCCAGCATTTT.

This clone was seen a few times. The chain links TRBV28 to TRBJ1-1, with 7 positions matching TRBD1. The CDR3 is 11 amino acids. From germline, CDR1 is MDHEN and CDR2 SYDVKM. Trimming removed 6 bases from V and 8 bases from J; junction bases left unmatched: 3. CDR3 sequence: CASSRGQEAFF. CDR3 nucleotide sequence: TGTGCCAGCAGCCGGGGACAGGAAGCTTTCTTT.

The chain combines TRBV5-1 with TRBJ2-5; possible D gene TRBD2, 5 bases. Germline V gives CDR1 SGHRS, CDR2 YFSETQ. CDR3 length: 15 residues. Trimming took 0 bases from V and 2 from J, leaving 11 bases between them. The CDR3 coding sequence is TGCGCCAGCAGCTTGGGGGGAGCTACACAAGAGACCCAGTACTTC. The encoded protein is CASSLGGATQETQYF.